This T cell receptor beta chain was observed in a study of PD-L1 blockade in urothelial cancer (dated 2017 in TCRdb). In terms of the full investigation: All patients started therapy in about 2014 and received atezolizumab 1,200 mg intravenously every 3 weeks. About nine tenths of the roughly 29 patients were identified as males with urothelial cancer of bladder origin, and a prior smoking history was reported by 18 of 29 patients. Patients had an ECOG performance status of 0 or 1 and had received between 0 and 3 prior chemotherapy regimens. Blood samples were analyzed 3 weeks after the start of treatment (second dose) and 6 weeks after the start of treatment. A median of roughly 140,000 T cells and some 82,000 unique TCRs was obtained from blood samples, and a median clonality of around 0.072 was observed. The study, an exploratory multi-omic analysis, examined somatic, immune and clinical correlates of response to PD-L1 blockade with atezolizumab in urothelial cancer. TCR sequencing covered pretreatment tumor samples and matched, serially collected peripheral blood taken before and after atezolizumab treatment. Durable clinical benefit was defined as progression-free survival longer than 6 months, and TCR features were also tested against progression-free and overall survival. In the same patients, whole exome sequencing and RNA sequencing of pretreatment tumors were performed in addition to TCR sequencing. Durable clinical benefit was achieved by nine patients but not by the remaining 20. Approximately 30 patients had pretreatment blood TCR-seq, about 25 had at least one posttreatment blood collection, and about 25 had tumor TCR-seq.

Broad study findings and their caveats: Because the sample size was small (n of about 27) and many exploratory analyses were performed, the results are intended to be hypothesis-generating. Improved progression-free and overall survival was associated with having pretreatment peripheral blood TCR clonality below the median. Greater expansion of tumor-associated TCR clones in peripheral blood 3 weeks after the start of treatment was observed in patients with durable benefit (n ≈ 20, p = 0.022).

Synthetic TCR analog templates were spiked into each PCR so that absolute template abundance could be estimated from read counts. Using the immunoSEQ assay, TCRbeta CDR3 regions were amplified from genomic DNA with bias-controlled V and J gene primers. Sequencing of rearranged TCRbeta segments was performed at approximately 20X coverage. In the original analysis: Sequencing errors were corrected by clustering and CDR3s were annotated against IMGT to assign V, D and J genes. Downstream analyses used only productive TCRbeta rearrangements, leaving out any out-of-frame or stop-codon sequences. Clonality was computed as one minus Shannon entropy normalized by the log of the number of unique productive sequences. Fisher's exact test with Benjamini-Hochberg correction, using a cutoff of adjusted p below 0.01, was how clones that differed between time points or between blood and tumor were identified. As stored in TCRdb, this immuneACCESS dataset retains in-frame rearrangements with V and J assigned. A fraction of the clones does not appear; measured against another copy, unresolved V genes explain less than half of the discrepancy, and the remainder lacks a known reason. That table gives V, J and clone size, and the DNA gave D and trimming. This sample is represented by 15,000 to 20,000 clones; over 75% of them were singletons. Of the sample, approximately 11% falls within the top ten clones.

Via the germline V gene, CDR1 is SGHRS and CDR2 YFSETQ. A distance of 19 bases separates the germline ends of V and J, which lose 4 bases and 8 bases respectively. Measured from the cysteine to the phenylalanine, the CDR3 is 15 residues long. Only the CDR3 region is kept as DNA, spanning 45 bases read in frame from base 1. Sample time point, as interpreted from the label and publication: pretreatment peripheral blood. The cohort included about 30 patients with locally advanced or metastatic urothelial carcinoma who were treated at Memorial Sloan Kettering on a trial protocol. Peripheral blood mononuclear cells were collected pretreatment and during treatment, with between 1 and 8 total time points obtained per patient. The Qiagen DNeasy Blood extraction kit was used to purify genomic DNA from total PBMCs and tumor samples. PBMCs were collected pretreatment and during treatment and were isolated and stored as previously described.

Concerning this clone itself: The antigen it recognizes is unknown. Base qualities were left out, and no much larger clone turns up one base away.

The sequence is built from TRBV5-1 and TRBJ2-1, and perhaps TRBD1 as D gene, on 6 matching bases. This specimen was PBMCs, taken around atezolizumab (anti-PD-L1) treatment. This clonotype was sampled from a man in his 70s with urothelial cancer. The CDR3 reads as follows: CASSPISTGWDEQFF. The DNA is TGCGCCAGCAGCCCCATCTCCACAGGGTGGGATGAGCAGTTCTTC.